This is a list of T cell receptor beta chains from one sample in a study of breast tumors, draining lymph nodes, adjacent tissues. TCRdb re-analysed the multiplex PCR reads in MiXCR, keeping a single row per CDR3 protein. The table records 20,000 to 25,000 distinct CDR3 sequences, 41% of them present only once. Sequencing input: breast tumor tissue. The receptors originated from a female donor with breast cancer. Some clones in this sample may be carry-over from other donors' samples. Each CDR3 is given with its conserved first and last residue. A D gene is named only where the DNA matches it firmly.

v_gene,d_gene,CDR3aa
TRBV7-8,NA,CASSFGSSTNEKLFF
TRBV10-3,TRBD1,CAISERDRVNTDTQYF
TRBV5-1,NA,CASSLGGANYGYTF
TRBV6-1,TRBD2,CASSEPGTSGYEQYF
TRBV27,TRBD1,CASSPYQGAGELFF
TRBV14,NA,CASSQVGYGYTF
TRBV6-5,TRBD2,CASSPSPTSGSINEQFF
TRBV27,TRBD2,CASRAPSGGSTTAQYF
TRBV15,NA,CATSRGSYSIADTQYF
TRBV7-2,NA,CASSLGRGDYTF
TRBV7-6,TRBD1,CASSLWTGENSPLHF
TRBV20-1,TRBD2,CSARGRLAGDRYEQYF
TRBV19,NA,CASSMIGRDSGNTIYF
TRBV20-1,TRBD2,CSAKREGWTDTQYF
TRBV12-3/TRBV12-4,NA,CASTPGGAWCNYGYTF
TRBV9,TRBD1,CASSGMGQGNIQYF
TRBV7-9,TRBD2,CASSSTGAGGQETPYF
TRBV7-9,NA,CASSLQSSGANVLTF
TRBV29-1,NA,CSVAPIANTGELFF
TRBV30,NA,CAWSRGYTGELFF
TRBV11-2,NA,CASSLDGGSTDTQYF
TRBV5-1,TRBD2,CASSSGLAPQPSNEQFF
TRBV6-6,NA,CASRTTYNEQFF
TRBV7-3,NA,CASSPQAAGTDTQYF
TRBV5-1,NA,CASGRVPNTEAFF
TRBV10-2,NA,CASSTGTHYEQYF
TRBV20-1,TRBD1,CSASPGQYNEQFF
TRBV7-9,TRBD1,CASSHTGARQENGYTF
TRBV2,NA,CASSGQEHQPQHF
TRBV4-1,TRBD2,CASGGGGRNDNEQFF
TRBV7-9,NA,CASSVYKTGRANEKLFF
TRBV2,TRBD1,CASSARQGRNQETQYF
TRBV12-3/TRBV12-4,NA,CASSLGLGYEQYF
TRBV7-3,NA,CASSLRRVSSSGELFF
TRBV4-2,NA,CASSQGVEANYGYTF
TRBV5-8,NA,CASSLAGEPYNEQFF
TRBV4-3,NA,CASSQEARAYNEQFF
TRBV20-1,NA,CSAGPAGGHTYEHF
TRBV7-2,NA,CASSLVGGSSGNTIYF
TRBV27,NA,CASRPFQETQYF
TRBV2,NA,CASSRHRDIGEKLFF
TRBV20-1,NA,CSARDSIGNGYTF
TRBV7-9,NA,CASQSGASGNTIYF